These T cell receptor beta chains were read from a single sample in a study of CXCR3-negative and CXCR3-positive naive CD8 T cells. Each CDR3 protein gets one entry in TCRdb, which reprocessed the 5' RACE reads and gives no DNA. In total, the table holds 50,000 to 60,000 distinct CDR3 sequences. Sequencing was carried out using naive CXCR3+ CD8+ T cells from blood. The receptors derive from a human donor in good health. Some clones in this sample may be carry-over from other donors' samples. Each CDR3 is given with its conserved first and last residue. The order of the fields is V gene, J gene, clone size, CDR3 protein. Clone size, where shown, is once, few, many, or a class for clones that have expanded.

>TRBV29-1|TRBJ2-3|NA
CSVEDGGTRAGPDTQYF
>TRBV2|TRBJ2-2|NA
CASRGTPEGGASGELFF
>TRBV12-3/TRBV12-4|TRBJ1-2|NA
CASSLAKLYGYTF
>TRBV27|TRBJ2-7|NA
CASSSRDSIYEQYF
>TRBV29-1|TRBJ2-7|NA
CSVEKAGGLDYEQYF
>TRBV4-1|TRBJ2-1|NA
CASSQDGTLAGSYNEQFF
>TRBV6-4|TRBJ1-1|NA
CASSRGSNTEAFF
>TRBV9|TRBJ1-1|NA
CASSVGKNTEAFF
>TRBV27|TRBJ2-1|NA
CASSFPRGYGDNEQFF
>TRBV3-1|TRBJ2-7|NA
CASSQDFPGIYEQYF
>TRBV4-2|TRBJ2-7|NA
CASSQEVTGGNYEQYF
>TRBV15|TRBJ1-4|NA
CATSNRVFTNEKLFF
>TRBV7-8|TRBJ1-1|NA
CASSLAGTGGTEAFF
>TRBV29-1|TRBJ2-7|NA
CSVVWGYEQYF
>TRBV12-3/TRBV12-4|TRBJ2-1|NA
CASSFLAGGIEQFF
>TRBV9|TRBJ2-1|NA
CASRVLDRQLYNEQFF
>TRBV7-9|TRBJ2-7|NA
CASRPTGAYEQYF
>TRBV7-9|TRBJ2-7|NA
CASSLVLGARTYEQYF
>TRBV7-9|TRBJ2-5|NA
CASSLLTSGGETQYF
>TRBV12-3/TRBV12-4|TRBJ1-1|NA
CASRGRRSEAFF
>TRBV9|TRBJ1-1|NA
CASSATGGSTMRTEAFF
>TRBV28|TRBJ2-2|NA
CASSLRLTGELFF
>TRBV13|TRBJ2-2|NA
CASSLVQGVHTGELFF
>TRBV15|TRBJ2-5|medium-sized
CATSIWQGGETQYF
>TRBV7-2|TRBJ2-5|NA
CASSLVIGEETQYF
>TRBV7-9|TRBJ2-7|NA
CASSSMTYEQYF
>TRBV6-1|TRBJ2-7|NA
CASSEEGAPDEQYF
>TRBV6-6|TRBJ2-7|NA
CASSYSVEIYEQYF
>TRBV12-3/TRBV12-4|TRBJ2-1|NA
CASSFQGRYNEQFF
>TRBV7-3|TRBJ1-1|NA
CASSSGGALNTEAFF
>TRBV29-1|TRBJ2-7|NA
CSARLPSGSGLYEQYF
>TRBV6-5|TRBJ1-2|NA
CASSYSSRAGELGYTF
>TRBV11-2|TRBJ2-7|NA
CASSLEFRTNSYEQYF
>TRBV28|TRBJ2-2|NA
CASSGLAGRSNTGELFF
>TRBV7-9|TRBJ2-2|NA
CASTVTAGELFF
>TRBV12-3/TRBV12-4|TRBJ1-1|NA
CASSLAPGSFMNTEAFF
>TRBV29-1|TRBJ1-2|NA
CSVPWAAGYTF
>TRBV20-1|TRBJ2-3|NA
CSAPGTSSPWAQYF
>TRBV7-9|TRBJ2-5|NA
CASSQLDRAGETQYF
>TRBV2|TRBJ2-1|NA
CASSDRDLRDNEQFF
>TRBV6-2/TRBV6-3|TRBJ2-1|NA
CASSRDGSFYNEQFF
>TRBV6-2/TRBV6-3|TRBJ2-1|NA
CASSEIMPGYPNEQFF
>TRBV9|TRBJ2-1|NA
CASSGHNEQFF
>TRBV10-3|TRBJ2-7|NA
CAILVGGGVYEQYF